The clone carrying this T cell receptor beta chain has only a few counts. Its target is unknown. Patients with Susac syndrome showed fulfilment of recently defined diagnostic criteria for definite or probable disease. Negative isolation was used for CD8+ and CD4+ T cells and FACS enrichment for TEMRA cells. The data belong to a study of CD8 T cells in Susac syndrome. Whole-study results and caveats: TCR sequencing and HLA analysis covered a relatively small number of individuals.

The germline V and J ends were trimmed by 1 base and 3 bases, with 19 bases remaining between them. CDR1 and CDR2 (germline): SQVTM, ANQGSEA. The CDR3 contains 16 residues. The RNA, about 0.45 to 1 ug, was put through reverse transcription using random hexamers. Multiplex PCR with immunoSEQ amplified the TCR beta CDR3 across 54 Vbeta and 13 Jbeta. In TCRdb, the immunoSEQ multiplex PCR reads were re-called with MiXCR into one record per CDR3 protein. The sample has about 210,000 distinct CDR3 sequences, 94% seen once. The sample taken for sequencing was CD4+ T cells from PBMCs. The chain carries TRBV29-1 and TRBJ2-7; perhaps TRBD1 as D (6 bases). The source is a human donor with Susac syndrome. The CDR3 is CSVEGVVGTNLYEQYF. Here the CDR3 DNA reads TGCAGCGTTGAAGGAGTTGTGGGGACAAATCTCTACGAGCAGTACTTC.